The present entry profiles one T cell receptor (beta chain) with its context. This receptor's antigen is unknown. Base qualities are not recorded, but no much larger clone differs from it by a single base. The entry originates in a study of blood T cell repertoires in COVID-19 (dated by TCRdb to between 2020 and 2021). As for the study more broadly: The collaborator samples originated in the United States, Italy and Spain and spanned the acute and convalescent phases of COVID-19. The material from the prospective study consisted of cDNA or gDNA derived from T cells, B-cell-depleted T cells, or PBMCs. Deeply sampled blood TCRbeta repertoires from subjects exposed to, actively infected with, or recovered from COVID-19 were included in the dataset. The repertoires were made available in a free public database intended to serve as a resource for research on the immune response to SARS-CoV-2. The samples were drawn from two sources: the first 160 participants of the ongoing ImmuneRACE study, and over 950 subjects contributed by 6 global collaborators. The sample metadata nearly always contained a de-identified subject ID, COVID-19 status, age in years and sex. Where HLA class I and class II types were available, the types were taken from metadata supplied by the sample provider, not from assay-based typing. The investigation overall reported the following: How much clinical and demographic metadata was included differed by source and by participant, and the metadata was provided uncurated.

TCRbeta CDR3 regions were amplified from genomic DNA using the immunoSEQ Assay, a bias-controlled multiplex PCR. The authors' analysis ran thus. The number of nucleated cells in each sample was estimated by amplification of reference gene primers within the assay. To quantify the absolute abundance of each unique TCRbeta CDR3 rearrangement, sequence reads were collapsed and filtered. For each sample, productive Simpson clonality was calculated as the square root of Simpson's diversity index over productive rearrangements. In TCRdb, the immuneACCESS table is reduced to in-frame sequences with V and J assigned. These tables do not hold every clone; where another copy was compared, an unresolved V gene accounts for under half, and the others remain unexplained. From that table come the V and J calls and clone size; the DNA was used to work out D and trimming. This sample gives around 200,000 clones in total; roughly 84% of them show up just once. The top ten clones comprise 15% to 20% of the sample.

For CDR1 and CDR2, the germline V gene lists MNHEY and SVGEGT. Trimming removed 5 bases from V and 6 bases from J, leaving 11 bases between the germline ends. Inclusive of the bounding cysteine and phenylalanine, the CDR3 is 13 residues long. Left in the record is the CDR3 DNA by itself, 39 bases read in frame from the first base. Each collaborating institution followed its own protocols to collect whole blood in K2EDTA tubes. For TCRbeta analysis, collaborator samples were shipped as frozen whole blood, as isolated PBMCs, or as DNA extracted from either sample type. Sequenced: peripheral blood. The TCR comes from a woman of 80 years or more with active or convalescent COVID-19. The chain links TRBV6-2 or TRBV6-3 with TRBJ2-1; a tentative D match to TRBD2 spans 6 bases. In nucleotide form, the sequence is TGTGCCAGCAGTAATCGGGAGTTCAATGAGCAGTTCTTC. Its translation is CASSNREFNEQFF.